The T cell receptor (beta chain) described here comes from a study of draining lymph node invasion in breast cancer (TCRdb year 2020). About the study as a whole: Histology and cytokeratin immunohistochemistry were used to diagnose nodal metastasis, and EpCAM/CD45 flow cytometry was used to confirm the diagnosis. In a separate targeted assay, sorted memory regulatory T cells and memory conventional CD4 T cells were compared across breast cancer tissues by bulk TCR-beta CDR3 sequencing. Matched non-invaded and tumor-invaded tumor-draining lymph nodes plus the primary tumor were contributed by each patient, with both Treg and Tconv subsets profiled. The separate targeted TCR sequencing covered lymph nodes from roughly five patients, with primary tumors sequenced for three of those patients. General conclusions and limits of the study: Tracking of the top-100 tumor clones could be carried out in just a couple of patients. In the targeted TCR-seq data, Tregs appeared more clonally expanded than Tconvs in all tissues, and both subsets were less diverse in tumor than lymph nodes. Some of the top 100 tumor clones were detected in invaded and non-invaded nodes, and this detection was taken to suggest recirculation between tumor and draining nodes. Whether Treg conversion occurred in a given organ or whether converted Tregs recirculated between nodes and tumor could not be resolved from the data. TCRs shared between the Treg and Tconv subsets were regarded as suggesting, but not proving, a common clonal origin. Roughly 12-22% of Treg TCRs were shared with Tconvs per tissue, interpreted as suggesting peripheral Treg induction.

Relative to germline, V is missing 1 base and J is missing 5 bases, with 5 bases of the junction outside any gene match. The germline V gene specifies SGHDT as CDR1 and YYEEEE as CDR2. The CDR3 goes from the cysteine to the phenylalanine over 15 residues. The read is trimmed to its CDR3 DNA, 45 bases read in frame from base 1. To note about this clonotype: Its antigen has not been determined. It has no much larger one-base neighbor in the sample; base qualities were not kept.

The library was built by means of bulk RNA-seq. The run used an Illumina HiSeq 2500. Processing in the source paper ran as follows. In the separate targeted TCR-seq dataset, CDR3 sequences were extracted from raw reads and quantified using MiXCR version 2.1.5 with default parameters. The separate targeted TCR-seq dataset defined each TCR-beta clone by its combination of V gene, J gene and CDR3 sequence. In the separate targeted TCR-seq dataset, clones with fewer than three counts were removed, then only the 90% most strongly expressed clones per sample were retained. In the separate targeted TCR-seq dataset, Treg-Tconv overlap was computed as shared clones divided by total Treg clones per tissue, times 100. TCRdb reanalyzed the raw reads on its own, using fastp at Q25 for trimming and MiXCR for clone calling, and kept in-frame beta chains. Rows with a matching CDR3 protein are joined into one entry that keeps the most common DNA and genes. These V and J calls originate from TCRdb's pipeline instead of the authors' own analysis. This sample is represented by about 2,900 distinct CDR3 sequences; more than 70% of them were singletons. The ten largest clones capture over 8% of the sample.

Memory conventional CD4 T cells were sorted as CD4+ CD45RA- CD25- cells. Tumor-draining lymph nodes were classified as non-invaded or invaded according to absence or presence of metastatic tumor cells. Before staining and sorting, a Miltenyi Pan T Cell isolation kit was used to pre-enrich the T cells. Immunohistochemistry for estrogen receptor, progesterone receptor, HER2 and Ki-67 was used to characterize primary tumors. Fresh surgical tissue was processed within a few hours after surgery by cutting into small fragments. The tissue fragments were enzymatically digested with Liberase TL plus DNase for 15 to 20 minutes and then passed through a 40-micrometer strainer. Sorting used a BD FACS Aria II with about 96-99% purity, after DAPI live/dead staining. Sorted cells were lysed in TCL buffer, and RNA was purified with a Norgen Single Cell RNA purification kit including DNase treatment.

The chain was built from TRBV5-6 and TRBJ2-1; 8 middle bases align to TRBD2. Sequencing was performed on sorted memory CD4+ effector T cells from a lymph node. The cell subset or site label here, explained by the study, means: CD45RA-negative sorted CD4+ T cells (memory Tconv or effector/memory Treg). The clonotype comes from a female donor with luminal breast cancer. The bases read TGTGCCAGCAGCTTGCCGGGAGGGCCCAACAATGAGCAGTTCTTC. Its translation is CASSLPGGPNNEQFF.